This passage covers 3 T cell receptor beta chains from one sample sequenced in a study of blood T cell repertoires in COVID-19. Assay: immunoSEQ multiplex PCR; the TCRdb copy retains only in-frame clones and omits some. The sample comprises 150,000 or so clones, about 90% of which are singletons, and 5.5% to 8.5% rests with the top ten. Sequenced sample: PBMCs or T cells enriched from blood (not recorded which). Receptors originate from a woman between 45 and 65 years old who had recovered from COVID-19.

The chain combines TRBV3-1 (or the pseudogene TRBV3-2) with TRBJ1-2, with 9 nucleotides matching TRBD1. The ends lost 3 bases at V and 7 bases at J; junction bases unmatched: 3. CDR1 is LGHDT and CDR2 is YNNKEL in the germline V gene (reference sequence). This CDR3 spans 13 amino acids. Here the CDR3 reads CASSHGQGIGYTF. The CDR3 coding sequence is TGTGCCAGCAGCCACGGACAGGGGATTGGCTACACCTTC.

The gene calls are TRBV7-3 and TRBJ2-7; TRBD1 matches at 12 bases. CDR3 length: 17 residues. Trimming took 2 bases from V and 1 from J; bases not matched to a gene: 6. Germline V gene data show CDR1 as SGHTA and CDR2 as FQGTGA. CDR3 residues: CASSLGTGGSNSYEQYF. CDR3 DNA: TGTGCCAGCAGCTTAGGGACAGGGGGCAGTAATTCCTACGAGCAGTACTTC.

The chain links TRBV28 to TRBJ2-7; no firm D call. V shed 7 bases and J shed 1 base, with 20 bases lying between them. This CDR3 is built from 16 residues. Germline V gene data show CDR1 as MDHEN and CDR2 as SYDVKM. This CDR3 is CASTSARSQYSYEQYF. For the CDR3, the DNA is TGTGCCAGCACCAGCGCCCGAAGTCAATATTCCTACGAGCAGTACTTC.